This T cell receptor beta chain was profiled in a study of CD8 T cells in Susac syndrome. V lost 0 bases to trimming and J lost 3 bases, with 9 bases between them. Germline CDR1 and CDR2: DFQATT and SNEGSKA (reference sequence). CDR3 length: 14 amino acids. With random hexamers, reverse transcription was performed on about 0.45 to 1 ug of RNA. From the immunoSEQ multiplex PCR reads, TCRdb called clonotypes with MiXCR, one entry per CDR3 protein. Among 95,000 to 150,000 distinct CDR3 sequences listed, roughly 94% were seen once. Sequencing used CD8+ T cells from PBMCs. The gene calls are TRBV20-1 and TRBJ2-1, with D uncertain. The TCR was taken from a human donor with Susac syndrome. The CDR3: CSARDLKIYNEQFF. For the CDR3, the DNA is TGCAGTGCTAGAGATCTAAAGATCTACAATGAGCAGTTCTTC.